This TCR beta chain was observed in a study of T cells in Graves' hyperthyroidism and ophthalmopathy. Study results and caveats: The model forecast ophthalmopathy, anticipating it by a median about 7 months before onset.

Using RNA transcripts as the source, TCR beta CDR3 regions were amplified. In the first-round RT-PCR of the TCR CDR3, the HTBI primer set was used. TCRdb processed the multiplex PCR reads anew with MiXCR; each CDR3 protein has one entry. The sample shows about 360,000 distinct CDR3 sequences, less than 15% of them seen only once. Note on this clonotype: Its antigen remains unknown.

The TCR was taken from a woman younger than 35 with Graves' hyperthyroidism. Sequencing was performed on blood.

CDR3 DNA sequence: TGTGCCAGCAGATCACAGGGAAACGAGCAGTACTTC. Translation: CASRSQGNEQYF. The gene calls are TRBV27 and TRBJ2-7, with D possibly matching TRBD1 (6 bases). V lost 6 bases and J lost 5, with 11 bases in between. Germline V lookup: CDR1 MNHEY, CDR2 SMNVEV (reference sequence). The CDR3 extends over 12 amino acids.